This is a list of T cell receptor beta chains from one sample in a study of T-cell memory formation after mild COVID-19. MiXCR, run by TCRdb on the 5' RACE reads, gives a single entry per CDR3 protein. This sample yields approximately 260,000 distinct CDR3 sequences, of which under 20% are seen a single time; 20% to 25% belongs to the top ten. Source material: PBMCs or a T cell subset sorted from them (not recorded which). These receptors all stem from a man younger than 30 who had mild COVID-19 (a few samples of this study predate the infection). Cell type and time point are not known. Each CDR3 is given with its conserved first and last residue. D genes are given only for firm matches. Rows may omit the clone size; those that give it use once, few, many or a size class.

V gene	clone size	J gene	D gene	CDR3 DNA	CDR3 protein
TRBV29-1	few	TRBJ2-5	TRBD1	TGCAGCAGTGGGACAGCCGGGGAGACCCAGTACTTC	CSSGTAGETQYF
TRBV15	-	TRBJ1-1	-	TGTGCCACCAGCATGGGGGGGCAAGTTGAAGCTTTCTTT	CATSMGGQVEAFF
TRBV5-1	-	TRBJ2-7	-	TGCGCCAGCAGCTCCGGACAGCCCGAGCAGTACTTC	CASSSGQPEQYF
TRBV3-1	-	TRBJ2-5	-	TGTGCCAGCAGCCAGAGCGAGGCCCAAGAGACCCAGTACTTC	CASSQSEAQETQYF
TRBV20-1	-	TRBJ2-2	TRBD1	TGCAGTGCGCTGGCCCCGTCAGGGGGCACCGGGGAGCTGTTTTTT	CSALAPSGGTGELFF
TRBV19	few	TRBJ1-2	TRBD1	TGTGCCAGTACTGACCCGGGACAGGAATTGGTCTATGGCTACACCTTC	CASTDPGQELVYGYTF
TRBV4-1	few	TRBJ1-2	-	TGCGCCAGCAGCCAACAGGGGCGGGGCTATGGCTACACCTTC	CASSQQGRGYGYTF
TRBV6-5	-	TRBJ2-3	-	TGTGCCAGCAGGCCGGGCCCTTATAGCACAGATACGCAGTATTTT	CASRPGPYSTDTQYF
TRBV5-1	-	TRBJ1-2	-	TGCGCCAGCAGCTATCGCGGGGGAAATGGCTACACCTTC	CASSYRGGNGYTF
TRBV7-6	-	TRBJ2-3	TRBD2	TGTGCCAGCAGATTGACTAGCGGGGGGGATGGTACGCAGTATTTT	CASRLTSGGDGTQYF
TRBV28	many	TRBJ2-2	-	TGTGCCAGCAGTTTAGGTTTGGGGAACACCGGGGAGCTGTTTTTT	CASSLGLGNTGELFF
TRBV5-1	-	TRBJ2-2	TRBD1	TGCGCCAGCAGGGGACAGGTGAACACCGGGGAGCTGTTTTTT	CASRGQVNTGELFF
TRBV7-2	-	TRBJ2-3	-	TGTGCCAGCAGCCGTACGAAGGTACGACAGTTCTGGGACACAGATACGCAGTATTTT	CASSRTKVRQFWDTDTQYF
TRBV7-9	few	TRBJ2-3	TRBD2	TGTGCCAGCAACCTGGGGGGGATCACAGATACGCAGTATTTT	CASNLGGITDTQYF
TRBV12-3/TRBV12-4	-	TRBJ2-2	TRBD2	TGTGCCAGCAGTTCCGGACTAGTACGCACCGGGGAGCTGTTTTTT	CASSSGLVRTGELFF
TRBV6-2/TRBV6-3	many	TRBJ2-2	TRBD1	TGTGCCAGCGGCCGGACAGGGGGAACCGGGGAGCTGTTTTTT	CASGRTGGTGELFF
TRBV12-3/TRBV12-4	many	TRBJ2-5	TRBD2	TGTGCCAGCAGGTCCCTAGCGGGGGCAGGAGAGACCCAGTACTTC	CASRSLAGAGETQYF
TRBV19	few	TRBJ2-5	TRBD1	TGTGCCAGTAGTGGGACAGGGTTGGCGTTGACCCAGTACTTC	CASSGTGLALTQYF
TRBV5-1	many	TRBJ1-6	-	TGCGCCAGCAGCTTGTACCTTGCTAATTCACCCCTCCACTTT	CASSLYLANSPLHF
TRBV7-6	-	TRBJ1-4	-	TGTGCCAGCAGCTTAAATCGGGTTGAAAAACTGTTTTTT	CASSLNRVEKLFF
TRBV7-9	few	TRBJ1-2	-	TGTGCCAGCAGTCGGGACCTCTATGGCTACACCTTC	CASSRDLYGYTF
TRBV20-1	few	TRBJ2-2	-	TGCAGTGCTATGGGGAATCTCAACGGGGAGCTGTTTTTT	CSAMGNLNGELFF
TRBV5-5	many	TRBJ2-3	TRBD2	TGTGCCAGCAGCGCCAGCGGGGGGACCACAGATACGCAGTATTTT	CASSASGGTTDTQYF
TRBV6-2/TRBV6-3	few	TRBJ1-1	TRBD1	TGTGCCAGCAGTTACTCTTCCAGGGGGGTTCGAATGAACACTGAAGCTTTCTTT	CASSYSSRGVRMNTEAFF
TRBV29-1	-	TRBJ1-2	TRBD1	TGCAGCGTTACCCCGACAGGGGGGCCAAACTATGGCTACACCTTC	CSVTPTGGPNYGYTF
TRBV5-1	-	TRBJ2-3	TRBD2	TGCGCCAGCATGGTAGCGGGGCCCCGGGATACGCAGTATTTT	CASMVAGPRDTQYF
TRBV9	few	TRBJ2-3	TRBD2	TGTGCCAGCAGCGACAGCGGGGGGGTGACCGATACGCAGTATTTT	CASSDSGGVTDTQYF
TRBV9	-	TRBJ1-2	-	TGTGCCAGCAGCGTAGGAAGAGATAACTATGGCTACACCTTC	CASSVGRDNYGYTF
TRBV6-5	-	TRBJ1-3	-	TGTTCCAGCAGAGCACGGGCCTCGTGGTCTGGAAACACCATATATTTT	CSSRARASWSGNTIYF
TRBV27	few	TRBJ1-2	-	TGTGCCAGCAGTTTTTTCGTACGGGGGTATGGCTACACCTTC	CASSFFVRGYGYTF
TRBV4-1	-	TRBJ1-5	-	TGCGCCAGCAGCCAAGATCCGGGAGGTGTCAGTCAGCCACAGCATTTT	CASSQDPGGVSQPQHF
TRBV2	-	TRBJ1-5	-	TGTGCCAGCAGTGATGTCGGGGGAGATCAGCCCCAGCATTTT	CASSDVGGDQPQHF
TRBV18	many	TRBJ2-6	-	TGTGCCAGCTCACCACCAACAGGGACTGGGGCCAACGTCCTGACTTTC	CASSPPTGTGANVLTF
TRBV27	-	TRBJ2-3	TRBD2	TGTGCCAGCCGGACGGGCGGGGGAGCAGATACGCAGTATTTT	CASRTGGGADTQYF
TRBV6-2/TRBV6-3	few	TRBJ2-5	TRBD2	TGTGCCAGCAGTCCACAGGTTGGACTAGCGGTTCAAGAGACCCAGTACTTC	CASSPQVGLAVQETQYF
TRBV28	few	TRBJ1-2	-	TGTGCCAGCAGTTCGGGGAGGGAGGGCGGCTACACCTTC	CASSSGREGGYTF
TRBV12-3/TRBV12-4	-	TRBJ1-1	-	TGTGCCAGCAGCCAAACAGCTGAAGCTTTCTTT	CASSQTAEAFF
TRBV3-1	-	TRBJ2-3	-	TGTGCCAGCAGCCAACGAGTTACTAGCACAGATACGCAGTATTTT	CASSQRVTSTDTQYF
TRBV12-3/TRBV12-4	-	TRBJ2-1	-	TGTGCCAGCAGCCCGAGGTGGGGCGGGGGCGCGAGAAATGAGCAGTTCTTC	CASSPRWGGGARNEQFF
TRBV7-9	few	TRBJ2-5	-	TGTGCCAGCAGCCCTCGGGGCAGGGAAGAGACCCAGTACTTC	CASSPRGREETQYF
TRBV5-6	many	TRBJ1-1	TRBD1	TGTGCCAGCACCGGACAGGGTGCGGCTGAAGCTTTCTTT	CASTGQGAAEAFF
TRBV7-6	-	TRBJ2-5	-	TGTGCCAGCAGCTTAGAGGGATCTAAAGAGACCCAGTACTTC	CASSLEGSKETQYF
TRBV29-1	-	TRBJ2-2	TRBD1	TGCAGCGGCGGGACAGGGATCACCGGGGAGCTGTTTTTT	CSGGTGITGELFF